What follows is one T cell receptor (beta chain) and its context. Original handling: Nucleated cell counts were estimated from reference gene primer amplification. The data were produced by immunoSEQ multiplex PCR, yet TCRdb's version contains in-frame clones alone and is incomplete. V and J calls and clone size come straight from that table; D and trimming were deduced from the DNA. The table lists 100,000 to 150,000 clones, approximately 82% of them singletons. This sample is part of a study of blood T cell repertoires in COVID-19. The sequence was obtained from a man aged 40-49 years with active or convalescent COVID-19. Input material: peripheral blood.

CDR3 sequence reads: CASSYALAFYEQYF. The CDR3 nucleotides read TGTGCCAGCAGTTACGCCCTAGCCTTCTACGAGCAGTACTTC. The gene calls are TRBV6-2 or TRBV6-3 and TRBJ2-7; D is possibly TRBD2 (5 bases). Germline values: CDR1 MNHEY, CDR2 SVGEGT. V was shortened by 2 bases and J by 3 bases, with 11 bases between the two germline ends. This CDR3 has 14 residues.